One sample yielded the 28 T cell receptor beta chains listed below, sequenced in a study of blood T cell repertoires in COVID-19. Clones were sequenced by immunoSEQ multiplex PCR, and TCRdb holds only the in-frame ones, with some missing. The table includes roughly 250,000 clones, around 90% detected once. The sequencing input was peripheral blood. Every receptor here comes from a man between 60 and 75 years old who had recovered from COVID-19.

V gene TRBV24-1 combines with J gene TRBJ2-3, with 9 bases identical to TRBD1. Germline V lookup: CDR1 KGHDR, CDR2 SFDVKD. This CDR3 has 15 residues. Trimming took 3 bases from V and 6 from J; bases not matched to a gene: 6. CDR3 loop: CATSDPTGTGDTQYF. The CDR3 DNA reads as TGTGCCACCAGTGATCCTACAGGGACAGGGGATACGCAGTATTTT.

The rearrangement links TRBV27 to TRBJ1-1; D is unclear. The CDR3 sequence is 15 residues long. The ends were cut back, 5 bases at V and 0 bases at J, with 13 bases in the middle. In germline, CDR1 is MNHEY, CDR2 SMNVEV (reference sequence). The CDR3 protein is CASSRQATMNTEAFF. The DNA for the CDR3 is TGTGCCAGCAGTCGCCAGGCGACTATGAACACTGAAGCTTTCTTT.

The rearrangement links TRBV6-1 to TRBJ1-3; 7 positions match TRBD1. CDR1 MNHNS and CDR2 SASEGT come from the germline V gene. The V and J ends lost 2 bases and 2 bases, in that order; junction bases with no gene match: 3. This CDR3 has 15 amino acids. CDR3 DNA: TGTGCCAGCAGTGAACCGGGGACAGCTGGAAACACCATATATTTT. This codes for CASSEPGTAGNTIYF.

The gene calls are TRBV7-2 and TRBJ2-7; D gene unclear. The CDR3 contains 14 residues. V shed 3 bases and J shed 1 base, with 10 bases lying between them. From germline, CDR1 is SGHTA and CDR2 FQGNSA. The CDR3 reads CASSFIRVSYEQYF. The CDR3 coding sequence is TGTGCCAGCAGCTTCATTCGCGTTTCCTACGAGCAGTACTTC.

This chain joins TRBV28 and TRBJ1-2; maybe TRBD1 (5 bases). The germline CDR1 and CDR2 sequences are MDHEN and SYDVKM. Between the trimmed V and J ends, which lost 11 bases and 1 base, there was a span of 14 bases. The CDR3 contains 13 residues. The CDR3 nucleotides read TGTGCCGTTGAAGGGGCGAATAACTATGGCTACACCTTC. This encodes CAVEGANNYGYTF.

This clone was detected once. J is TRBJ1-6 and V is TRBV30; D is uncertain. Germline lookup yields CDR1 GTSNPN and CDR2 SVGIG (reference sequence). Trimming removed 0 bases at V and 7 bases at J, with 7 bases between. CDR3 length equals 13 residues. The CDR3, as DNA: TGTGCCTGGAGTGTCCTGACAAATTCACCCCTCCACTTT. This gives the protein CAWSVLTNSPLHF.

The chain uses TRBV7-9 and TRBJ2-3; 8 bases line up with TRBD1. The J segment lost 8 bases and the V segment lost 4 bases, leaving 8 bases of the junction unmatched. Per the germline V gene, CDR1 is SEHNR and CDR2 is FQNEAQ (reference sequence). This CDR3 contains 14 residues. This CDR3 reads CASSSGQGKGTQYF. CDR3 bases: TGTGCCAGCAGCTCCGGACAGGGTAAAGGTACGCAGTATTTT.

The chain couples TRBV15 to TRBJ2-1; TRBD2 is a possible D gene (5 bases). The CDR3 runs 14 residues. From germline, CDR1 is LNHNV and CDR2 YYDKDF (reference sequence). The V end lost 6 bases, the J end lost 2 bases, and 11 bases lay between the germline ends. Here the CDR3 reads CATRSSGTYNEQFF. CDR3 coding DNA: TGTGCCACCAGATCATCGGGAACCTACAATGAGCAGTTCTTC.

The CDR3 nucleotides read TGTGCCAGTAGTATAGATCGGCCAGGGGGCAGGGATACGCAGTATTTT. It translates to CASSIDRPGGRDTQYF. The gene calls are TRBV19 and TRBJ2-3, with 8 bases fitting TRBD1. CDR1 LNHDA and CDR2 SQIVND come from the germline V gene (reference sequence). The CDR3 loop spans 16 amino acids. Unmatched junction bases numbered 8, after V lost 0 bases and J lost 6 bases.

In its sample, this clone was seen once. The rearrangement uses TRBV7-9 and TRBJ1-3; D call uncertain. In germline, CDR1 is SEHNR, CDR2 FQNEAQ (reference sequence). Between the trimmed V and J ends, which lost 1 base and 3 bases, there was a span of 10 bases. The CDR3 contains 15 residues. CDR3 amino acids: CASSLDSAGGNTIYF. DNA of the CDR3: TGTGCCAGCAGCTTAGACAGTGCGGGTGGAAACACCATATATTTT.

The CDR3 loop is CASSRTRRVNTEAFF. In nucleotides, the CDR3 is TGTGCCAGCAGCCGGACTCGAAGGGTAAACACTGAAGCTTTCTTT. The chain uses TRBV6-2 or TRBV6-3 and TRBJ1-1; D is unresolved. The V end lost 6 bases, the J end lost 2 bases, and 16 bases lay between the germline ends. The CDR3 runs 15 residues. The germline CDR1 and CDR2 sequences are MNHEY and SVGEGT.

The chain has TRBV5-1 and TRBJ1-1, with a tentative D call TRBD1 (6 bases). Germline loops: CDR1 SGHRS, CDR2 YFSETQ. CDR3 size: 14 residues. Trimming took off 0 bases at V and 5 bases at J, with 11 bases between the two ends. The CDR3 region has the DNA TGCGCCAGCAGCTTGGAAACAGGGTGGACTGAAGCTTTCTTT. Protein product: CASSLETGWTEAFF.

V is TRBV6-5 and J is TRBJ1-6; D is unresolved. The CDR3 is 13 residues long. V lost 8 bases and J lost 0, with 5 bases in between. Per the germline V gene, CDR1 is MNHEY and CDR2 is SVGAGI. The CDR3 here is CASLSSYNSPLHF. The CDR3 nucleotides are TGTGCCAGCCTAAGCTCCTATAATTCACCCCTCCACTTT.

The rearrangement links TRBV20-1 to TRBJ2-1; 8 bases are a match to TRBD1. J was trimmed by 13 bases and V by 6 bases; bases with no gene match: 8. The CDR3 sequence is 11 residues long. Germline CDR1 is DFQATT and CDR2 is SNEGSKA (reference sequence). CDR3 in DNA: TGCAGTGCCCGCCCGGACAGGGATCAGTTCTTC. Protein sequence: CSARPDRDQFF.

CDR3 nucleotides: TGTGCCAGTAGTCCCACAGTGGCCAACGTCCTGACTTTC. This gives the protein CASSPTVANVLTF. The rearrangement uses TRBV19 and TRBJ2-6; D is uncertain. Trimming left V 5 bases short and J 6 bases short, with 8 bases between. Germline values: CDR1 LNHDA, CDR2 SQIVND (reference sequence). The CDR3 has 13 residues.

J is TRBJ2-2 and V is TRBV5-1; possible D gene TRBD2, 6 bases. CDR3 length: 14 residues. Germline CDR1 is SGHRS and CDR2 is YFSETQ. V lost 3 bases and J 3 bases, leaving 9 bases between the germline ends. The CDR3 spells CASSSGLYTGELFF. The CDR3 nucleotides read TGCGCCAGCAGCTCGGGACTTTACACCGGGGAGCTGTTTTTT.

The chain employs TRBV11-2 and TRBJ1-6; tentatively, D is TRBD1 (5 bases). There are 15 residues in the CDR3. CDR1 and CDR2 (germline): SGHAT, FQNNGV. Trimming cost V 4 bases and J 11 bases, with 18 bases left between them. The CDR3 region has the DNA TGTGCCAGCAGCTCGCCCGGGACTGCGATGGCACCCCTCCACTTT. It encodes CASSSPGTAMAPLHF.

The genes are TRBV29-1 and TRBJ2-1; TRBD2 agrees at 12 bases. Losses at the gene ends were 3 bases for V and 1 base for J; bases not matched to a gene: 7. This CDR3 is built from 17 residues. Germline CDR1 SQVTM, CDR2 ANQGSEA. The CDR3 is CSVDGLAGGPSYNEQFF. The DNA for the CDR3 is TGCAGCGTTGATGGCCTAGCGGGGGGGCCTTCCTACAATGAGCAGTTCTTC.

The CDR3 region is CASSFFLRRDLTDTQYF. The CDR3 nucleotides are TGTGCCAGCAGCTTCTTTTTGAGGAGGGACCTCACAGATACGCAGTATTTT. The V and J genes are TRBV5-6 and TRBJ2-3; tentative D call: TRBD2 (6 bases). The germline CDR1 and CDR2 sequences are SGHDT and YYEEEE. The germline V and J ends were trimmed by 2 bases and 2 bases, with 18 bases remaining between them. The CDR3 contains 17 residues.

This chain connects TRBV7-2 to TRBJ1-2; 8 bases agree with TRBD1. The V segment lost 9 bases and the J segment 8 bases; nucleotides outside the gene matches: 8. The CDR3 totals 12 residues. CDR1 is SGHTA and CDR2 is FQGNSA in the germline V gene. The CDR3 loop is CARGEQGEGYTF. The CDR3 coding sequence is TGTGCCAGGGGGGAACAGGGGGAAGGCTACACCTTC. The full variable domain, in which reference TRBV7-2 and TRBJ1-2 provide the parts outside the CDR3, is GAGVSQSPSNKVTEKGKDVELRCDPISGHTALYWYRQSLGQGLEFLIYFQGNSAPDKSGLPSDRFSAERTGGSVSTLTIQRTQQEDSAVYLCARGEQGEGYTFGSGTRLTVV.

The chain has TRBV27 and TRBJ1-4; 7 positions agree with TRBD1. The CDR3 consists of 14 residues. Germline V gives CDR1 MNHEY, CDR2 SMNVEV (reference sequence). Trimming took 5 bases from V and 6 from J; bases not matched to a gene: 6. CDR3 DNA sequence: TGTGCCAGCAGTAACAGGGGAGTCGATGAAAAACTGTTTTTT. Its protein product is CASSNRGVDEKLFF.

V usage is TRBV20-1 and J usage is TRBJ1-2; the D gene is possibly TRBD1 (6 bases). Germline V gene sequence: CDR1 DFQATT, CDR2 SNEGSKA (reference sequence). V was shortened by 6 bases and J by 3 bases, with 8 bases between the two germline ends. The CDR3 has 11 amino acids. The CDR3 region is CSANRDYGYTF. CDR3 DNA: TGCAGTGCGAACAGGGACTATGGCTACACCTTC.

This chain links TRBV3-1 (or the pseudogene TRBV3-2) with TRBJ1-2; 10 nucleotides agree with TRBD1. CDR1 is LGHDT, CDR2 YNNKEL, per germline (reference sequence). The CDR3 contains 16 residues. With V trimmed by 1 base and J by 8 bases, 10 bases remained unmatched. The CDR3 DNA follows: TGTGCCAGCAGCCAAGGGGCCGGGACAGGGGTTTACGGCTACACCTTC. Protein product: CASSQGAGTGVYGYTF.

The chain carries TRBV24-1 and TRBJ2-1; D uncertain. CDR3 size: 14 residues. In germline, CDR1 is KGHDR, CDR2 SFDVKD. Trimming removed 0 bases at V and 6 bases at J, with 8 bases between. CDR3 loop: CATSDLNFINEQFF. CDR3 nucleotide sequence: TGTGCCACCAGTGATTTGAACTTCATCAATGAGCAGTTCTTC.

This clone has just a few counts. This rearrangement joins TRBV6-5 to TRBJ1-2; 8 bases line up with TRBD1. The CDR3 consists of 13 residues. CDR1 is MNHEY and CDR2 is SVGAGI in the germline V gene. J gave up 6 bases and V 6 bases, and 6 bases lay outside the gene matches. Written as DNA, the CDR3 is TGTGCCAGCAGCCCAGACAGGGGCCATGGCTACACCTTC. This codes for CASSPDRGHGYTF.

The V gene is TRBV6-5, the J gene TRBJ1-2, with a possible D match to TRBD1 (6 bases). The ends were cut back, 10 bases at V and 2 bases at J, with 11 bases in the middle. This CDR3 contains 12 residues. Germline V gene data show CDR1 as MNHEY and CDR2 as SVGAGI. As DNA, the CDR3 is TGTGCCACCCGGACAGAGAACTATGGCTACACCTTC. It codes for CATRTENYGYTF.

The chain employs TRBV28 and TRBJ2-3, with 7 nucleotides matching TRBD1. V shed 5 bases, J shed 6 bases, and the junction held 11 bases outside the gene matches. The CDR3 runs to 15 residues. Germline CDR1 reads MDHEN; CDR2 reads SYDVKM. This CDR3 reads CASSLPTGRKDTQYF. The CDR3 DNA sequence: TGTGCCAGCAGTCTCCCGACAGGGAGAAAGGATACGCAGTATTTT.

The chain employs TRBV11-2 and TRBJ1-2; maybe TRBD1 (5 bases). The germline CDR1 and CDR2 sequences are SGHAT and FQNNGV. Trimming shortened V by 5 bases and J by 5 bases, and 15 bases separated the two germline ends. This CDR3 is built from 14 residues. The CDR3 coding sequence is TGTGCCAGCAGCCGGCTGGGGCTCGAGTATGGCTACACCTTC. This sequence encodes CASSRLGLEYGYTF.